These 13 T cell receptor beta chains were sequenced from one sample in a study of blood T cells in healthy people across ages. Combining a sample-barcoded 5' primer with a J-beta primer mix, a second PCR ran for roughly 7 to 12 cycles. MiXCR was run by TCRdb on the 5' RACE reads, yielding one entry per CDR3 protein. The sample lists approximately 850,000 distinct CDR3 sequences; roughly 60% were seen once. The sequenced sample consisted of blood. The source of these receptors is a man aged 30-40 years in good health.

The V call is TRBV10-3, the J call TRBJ2-7, with D maybe TRBD1 (5 bases). Germline loops: CDR1 ENHRY, CDR2 SYGVKD. The CDR3 covers 15 residues. Trimming took 0 bases from V and 11 from J, leaving 20 bases between them. CDR3 sequence reads: CAISESRGQGLGEYF. CDR3 bases: TGTGCCATCAGTGAGTCGAGAGGACAAGGCCTAGGGGAGTACTTC.

This clonotype has only a few counts. CDR3 nucleotide sequence: TGTGCCAGCATTGGACCTACCTATACGCAGTATTTT. It codes for CASIGPTYTQYF. The chain recombines TRBV25-1 with TRBJ2-3; D uncertain. This CDR3 contains 12 residues. With 7 bases removed from V and 7 bases from J, the gap between germline ends came to 12 bases. CDR1 and CDR2 from the germline V gene are MGHDK and SYGVNS.

The gene calls are TRBV12-5 and TRBJ2-1, with D perhaps assigned TRBD1 or TRBD2 (7 bases each). V shed 1 base and J shed 7 bases, with 11 bases lying between them. Germline lookup yields CDR1 LGHNT and CDR2 FRNRAP. The CDR3 is 14 residues long. The DNA for the CDR3 is TGTGCTAGTGGTTTGGGACAGGGAGGGAATGAGCAGTTCTTC. It translates to CASGLGQGGNEQFF.

V usage is TRBV15 and J usage is TRBJ2-4; a weak D match, TRBD1 (5 bases). V was pared by 1 base and J by 3 bases, with 19 bases between. The germline V gene encodes CDR1 LNHNV and CDR2 YYDKDF (reference sequence). The length of the CDR3 is 18 residues. This CDR3 reads CATSRGGAGPSYKNIQYF. The CDR3 region has the DNA TGTGCCACCAGCAGAGGTGGGGCAGGGCCCTCTTACAAAAACATTCAGTACTTC. Filled out from reference TRBV15 and TRBJ2-4, the complete variable domain reads DAMVIQNPRYQVTQFGKPVTLSCSQTLNHNVMYWYQQKSSQAPKLLFHYYDKDFNNEADTPDNFQSRRPNTSFCFLDIRSPGLGDTAMYLCATSRGGAGPSYKNIQYFGAGTRLSVL.

As concerns this clonotype: The junction departs from germline at one end; a sequencing error may be responsible. The V gene is TRBV28, the J gene TRBJ1-6, with D perhaps matching TRBD1 (6 bases). In germline, CDR1 is MDHEN, CDR2 SYDVKM. CDR3 length: 15 amino acids. The CDR3 nucleotides are TGTGCCAGCACCGCTCTTACAGGGCTCAATTCACCCCCCCACTTT. It codes for CASTALTGLNSPPHF.

Only a few counts were recorded for this clonotype. The V call is TRBV25-1, the J call TRBJ1-2; the D gene is possibly TRBD1 (5 bases). The germline V gene encodes CDR1 MGHDK and CDR2 SYGVNS. The CDR3 loop spans 14 amino acids. Trimming took 6 bases from V and 2 from J, leaving 13 bases between them. In DNA form, the CDR3 reads TGTGCCAGCAGCGAACAGGACACCAACTATGGCTACACCTTC. It encodes CASSEQDTNYGYTF.

This clonotype was seen a handful of times. The chain has TRBV4-2 and TRBJ2-1; 10 nucleotides agree with TRBD2. Germline V CDR1 and CDR2: LGHNA, YNFKEQ. This CDR3 has 16 amino acids. With 1 base clipped from V and 10 bases from J, the junction kept 10 bases outside the gene matches. This CDR3 is CASSQVQREGRPEQFF. The CDR3, as DNA: TGTGCCAGCAGCCAAGTCCAGCGGGAGGGTCGACCCGAGCAGTTCTTC.

The chain employs TRBV6-2 or TRBV6-3 and TRBJ1-1, with D unresolved. Germline CDR1 is MNHEY and CDR2 is SVGEGT. The CDR3 spans 14 residues. Between the trimmed V and J ends, which lost 6 bases and 5 bases, there was a span of 16 bases. The CDR3 DNA reads TGTGCCAGCAGCCTCGACTCCCTGGGGACTGAAGCTTTCTTT. It is translated as CASSLDSLGTEAFF.

This clonotype appeared a few times. The V gene is TRBV7-9, the J gene TRBJ1-2, with a possible D match to TRBD1 (5 bases). Trimming stripped 5 bases from V and 8 bases from J, with 24 bases between. This CDR3 comprises 16 residues. Germline values: CDR1 SEHNR, CDR2 FQNEAQ (reference sequence). DNA for the CDR3: TGTGCCAGCAGCCCCGGGGGAGGGCGGAACGCTAGAGGCTACACCTTC. Protein product: CASSPGGGRNARGYTF.

The chain is built from TRBV29-1 and TRBJ2-7; no definite D call. The germline V gene has CDR1 SQVTM and CDR2 ANQGSEA. This CDR3 spans 12 amino acids. Trimming cost V 3 bases and J 3 bases, with 9 bases left between them. CDR3 DNA sequence: TGCAGCGTTGAGAGCCCAAACTACGAGCAGTACTTC. This gives the protein CSVESPNYEQYF.

On this clonotype: The CDR3 end shows no conserved phenylalanine or tryptophan, and so a read error is likely. The genes are TRBV7-9 and TRBJ2-1, with D hard to call. Trimming removed 3 bases from V and 8 bases from J, with 11 bases in between. The germline CDR1 and CDR2 sequences are SEHNR and FQNEAQ (reference sequence). This CDR3 has 13 residues. CDR3 loop: CASSFLGMDEQFS. The CDR3 bases are TGTGCCAGCAGCTTTCTGGGGATGGATGAGCAGTTCTCC.

The table lists this clonotype with a few counts. The chain carries TRBV4-3 and TRBJ2-1, with 10 bases matching TRBD2. The length of the CDR3 is 20 residues. The germline gives CDR1 LGHNA, CDR2 YSLEER. The V gene end was trimmed by 4 bases and the J gene end by 2 bases; junction bases not matched to a gene: 17. The CDR3 DNA is TGCGCCAGCAGCCGCTACTCTCAGCGGGAGGGCCCCCTCACCTACAATGAGCAGTTCTTC. It is translated as CASSRYSQREGPLTYNEQFF.

This clonotype was observed a handful of times. V is TRBV7-8 and J is TRBJ2-7; D ambiguous. The CDR3 loop spans 15 amino acids. V was shortened by 1 base and J by 6 bases, with 16 bases between the two germline ends. Germline V lookup: CDR1 SGHVS, CDR2 FQNEAQ. The CDR3 DNA sequence: TGTGCCAGCAGCTTAGTCGATTACGTTTTGGGCGAGCAGTACTTC. It is translated as CASSLVDYVLGEQYF.